The 17 T cell receptor beta chains below all came from one sample that was sequenced in a study of blood T cell repertoires in COVID-19. Using immunoSEQ multiplex PCR, the repertoire was profiled, and TCRdb retains in-frame clones only, with some absent. The sample shows around 70,000 clones, 90% of them seen only once. Sequencing was performed on peripheral blood. The receptors shown here come from a man aged 45-65 years with acute or convalescent COVID-19.

The rearrangement uses TRBV10-2 and TRBJ1-5; TRBD1 agrees at 9 bases. J lost 6 bases, V lost 1 base, and 4 bases had no gene match. This CDR3 is built from 15 residues. Germline CDR1 is WSHSY and CDR2 is SAAADI. The CDR3 coding sequence is TGCGCCAGCAGTGAGTTAGGACAGGGGTTTCAGCCCCAGCATTTT. Protein product: CASSELGQGFQPQHF.

The rearrangement links TRBV10-1 to TRBJ2-2; D perhaps matches TRBD1 (6 bases). The V and J ends lost 3 bases and 6 bases respectively, with 11 bases between them. From germline, CDR1 is WNHNN and CDR2 SYGVQD (reference sequence). The CDR3 contains 14 residues. The CDR3: CASSDQGLAGELFF. CDR3 DNA sequence: TGCGCCAGCAGTGATCAGGGGCTGGCCGGGGAGCTGTTTTTT.

The V call is TRBV6-1, the J call TRBJ2-4; maybe TRBD2 (5 bases). V shed 3 bases and J shed 4 bases, with 10 bases lying between them. CDR1 and CDR2 (germline): MNHNS, SASEGT. The CDR3 runs to 14 residues. Written as DNA, the CDR3 is TGTGCCAGCAGTGAGGTGGGCGGGAAAAACATTCAGTACTTC. It codes for CASSEVGGKNIQYF.

This sequence joins TRBV6-6 and TRBJ1-5; D perhaps matches TRBD1 (6 bases). Trimming took 4 bases from V and 6 from J, leaving 13 bases between them. The germline gives CDR1 MNHNY, CDR2 SVGAGI (reference sequence). This CDR3 contains 14 residues. CDR3 residues: CASSLQGLSQPQHF. Here the CDR3 DNA reads TGTGCCAGCAGTTTACAGGGTTTGAGTCAGCCCCAGCATTTT.

The rearrangement links TRBV30 to TRBJ2-2; no clear D. The length of the CDR3 is 12 residues. In germline, CDR1 is GTSNPN, CDR2 SVGIG (reference sequence). The germline V and J ends were trimmed by 1 base and 4 bases, with 4 bases remaining between them. CDR3 coding DNA: TGTGCCTGGAGTGCCTCCACCGGGGAGCTGTTTTTT. Its protein is CAWSASTGELFF.

The V gene is TRBV12-5, the J gene TRBJ1-2, with 7 positions matching TRBD1. Germline CDR1 reads LGHNT; CDR2 reads FRNRAP. The J segment lost 2 bases and the V segment lost 6 bases, leaving 6 bases of the junction unmatched. This CDR3 is 14 amino acids long. CDR3 DNA sequence: TGTGCTAGTGGCACAGAGACAGGGAACTATGGCTACACCTTC. Translated, it gives CASGTETGNYGYTF.

V usage is TRBV4-3 and J usage is TRBJ1-2; D perhaps matches TRBD1 (6 bases). The CDR3 spans 14 residues. CDR1 LGHNA and CDR2 YSLEER come from the germline V gene. V lost 1 base and J lost 2, with 8 bases in between. CDR3 in amino acids: CASSQGDNNYGYTF. For the CDR3, the DNA is TGCGCCAGCAGCCAAGGGGACAACAACTATGGCTACACCTTC.

The rearrangement links TRBV4-2 to TRBJ2-7; 7 positions agree with TRBD1. Trimming at V came to 2 bases and at J to 2 bases, leaving 6 bases not matched to a gene. CDR1 and CDR2 (germline): LGHNA, YNFKEQ. The CDR3 contains 15 residues. Here the CDR3 reads CASSQRDSGTYEQYF. The CDR3 coding sequence is TGTGCCAGCAGCCAACGGGACAGTGGGACCTACGAGCAGTACTTC.

This sequence joins TRBV7-2 and TRBJ2-5; possible D gene TRBD2, 6 bases. Germline CDR1 is SGHTA and CDR2 is FQGNSA. The ends were cut back, 8 bases at V and 2 bases at J, with 15 bases in the middle. This CDR3 region has 14 residues. DNA for the CDR3: TGTGCCAGCCGAAACCCGGGAGTACAAGAGACCCAGTACTTC. It translates to CASRNPGVQETQYF.

The gene calls are TRBV27 and TRBJ1-1; weak D call: TRBD1 (6 bases). V was trimmed by 4 bases and J by 0 bases, leaving 21 bases between them. The CDR3 runs 18 residues. CDR1 is MNHEY, CDR2 SMNVEV, per germline (reference sequence). The CDR3 loop is CASSSNSDRTLMNTEAFF. The DNA for the CDR3 is TGTGCCAGCAGTTCGAACTCAGACAGGACCCTCATGAACACTGAAGCTTTCTTT.

This clone has just one count. The chain links TRBV5-1 to TRBJ2-7; TRBD2 matches 7 bases. Trimming removed 2 bases from V and 0 bases from J; junction bases left unmatched: 14. Germline assignment: CDR1 SGHRS and CDR2 YFSETQ. CDR3 length: 18 amino acids. The CDR3 protein is CASSLFPRLAENSYEQYF. CDR3 DNA: TGCGCCAGCAGCTTATTTCCCCGGCTAGCGGAAAACTCCTACGAGCAGTACTTC.

The V gene is TRBV19, the J gene TRBJ1-1; TRBD1 agrees at 9 bases. This CDR3 spans 15 amino acids. The V and J ends lost 9 bases and 6 bases, in that order; junction bases with no gene match: 14. Germline V gene lookup returns CDR1 LNHDA and CDR2 SQIVND (reference sequence). The CDR3 nucleotides read TGTGCCAGCACTAACGGGGACAGGGAGACTTCTGAAGCTTTCTTT. As protein: CASTNGDRETSEAFF.

The count of this clone is one. The chain combines TRBV7-2 with TRBJ2-1, with D perhaps matching TRBD1 (6 bases). Germline-derived CDR1 and CDR2 are SGHTA and FQGNSA. Trimming removed 0 bases at V and 3 bases at J, with 12 bases between. The CDR3 loop spans 16 amino acids. The CDR3 loop is CASSLAILQGYNEQFF. CDR3 in DNA: TGTGCCAGCAGCTTAGCCATCTTACAGGGCTACAATGAGCAGTTCTTC. The full variable domain, rest sourced from reference TRBV7-2 and TRBJ2-1, is GAGVSQSPSNKVTEKGKDVELRCDPISGHTALYWYRQSLGQGLEFLIYFQGNSAPDKSGLPSDRFSAERTGGSVSTLTIQRTQQEDSAVYLCASSLAILQGYNEQFFGPGTRLTVL.

In its sample, this clone was seen once. The rearrangement joins TRBV27 to TRBJ1-6; 9 bases match TRBD1. This CDR3 contains 16 residues. CDR1 MNHEY and CDR2 SMNVEV come from the germline V gene (reference sequence). V lost 8 bases, J lost 10 bases, and 15 bases stayed unmatched. This chain's CDR3 is CASLLTFGTGSSPLHF. CDR3 sequence (DNA): TGTGCCAGCCTTCTAACGTTCGGGACAGGGTCATCACCCCTCCACTTT.

This chain joins TRBV4-2 and TRBJ1-2; a possible D gene is TRBD1 (6 bases). This CDR3 is 16 amino acids long. The germline gives CDR1 LGHNA, CDR2 YNFKEQ. Trimming stripped 1 base from V and 0 bases from J, with 12 bases between. The DNA for the CDR3 is TGTGCCAGCAGCCAAGGGGGGCCTCGAGCTAACTATGGCTACACCTTC. This encodes CASSQGGPRANYGYTF.

This clone has just one count. The chain has TRBV10-3 and TRBJ1-3; TRBD1 matches at 7 bases. This CDR3 spans 15 amino acids. V dropped 4 bases and J dropped 2; count of bases not matched to a gene: 5. CDR1 and CDR2 from the germline V gene are ENHRY and SYGVKD. CDR3 sequence: CAISGQGGAGNTIYF. As DNA, the CDR3 is TGTGCCATCAGTGGACAGGGCGGGGCTGGAAACACCATATATTTT.

V and J are TRBV19 and TRBJ2-3, with 9 bases lining up with TRBD2. The CDR3 is 16 residues long. Germline-derived CDR1 and CDR2 are LNHDA and SQIVND (reference sequence). V lost 4 bases and J lost 4; bases outside the gene matches: 9. The CDR3 protein is CASSTTAGGAADTQYF. The CDR3 nucleotides are TGTGCCAGTAGTACCACAGCGGGAGGTGCCGCAGATACGCAGTATTTT.